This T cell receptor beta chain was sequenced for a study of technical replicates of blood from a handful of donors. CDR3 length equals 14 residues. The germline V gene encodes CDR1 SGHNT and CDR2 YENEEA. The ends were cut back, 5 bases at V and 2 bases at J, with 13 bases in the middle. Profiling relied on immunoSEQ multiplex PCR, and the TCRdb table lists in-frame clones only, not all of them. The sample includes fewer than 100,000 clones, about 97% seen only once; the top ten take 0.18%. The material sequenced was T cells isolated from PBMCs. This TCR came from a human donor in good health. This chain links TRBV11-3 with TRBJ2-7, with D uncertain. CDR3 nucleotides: TGTGCCAGCAGCCCTGGGCCCGATACCTACGAGCAGTACTTC. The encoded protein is CASSPGPDTYEQYF.